The clone carrying this T cell receptor beta chain was recorded a few times. Its antigen remains unidentified. The germline V gene encodes CDR1 SGHRS and CDR2 YFSETQ. V was cut by 4 bases and J by 3 bases, with 20 bases left in between. The CDR3 is 17 amino acids. The data belong to a study of cytomegalovirus exposure and HLA in healthy donors. The overall study: Counted in an early data release were some 81 million unique TCRs from HLA-typed donors. General study points: Across donors, most TCRs were seen rarely, yet some public ones were widespread. A link between a missense DCLRE1C variant and TCR beta V- and J-gene trimming emerged from a later analysis.

In the PCR, 60 Vbeta and 13 Jbeta primers were used. The protocol was immunoSEQ multiplex PCR, while the TCRdb copy is restricted to in-frame clones and leaves out a portion. Of about 100,000 clones listed, around 73% are singletons. This clonotype was sampled from a man aged 35 to 55 in good health and CMV-seronegative. Input material: PBMCs. This chain links TRBV5-1 with TRBJ1-3; TRBD1 is a possible D gene (6 bases). The DNA for the CDR3 is TGCGCCAGCAGCCCCGGACACCCAGGGGATAGTGGAAACACCATATATTTT. This encodes CASSPGHPGDSGNTIYF.